These T cell receptor beta chains were read from a single sample in a study of cytotoxic CD8 clonotypes in ibrutinib-treated CLL. Method: immunoSEQ multiplex PCR; TCRdb's copy keeps in-frame clones and lacks some. The sample contains about 17,000 clones, about two thirds of which appear only once. Sample: PBMCs, taken after 12 months of ibrutinib treatment. These TCRs come from a human donor with chronic lymphocytic leukemia. Each CDR3 is given with its conserved first and last residue. A D gene is named only where the DNA matches it firmly. The size entry is marked missing in some rows and otherwise reads once, few, many or a size class.

v_call	clone_size	d_call	j_call	cdr3_nt	cdr3_aa
TRBV5-1	-	TRBD1	TRBJ1-3	TGCGCCAGCAGGCGGGGGACAGTCTCTGGAAACACCATATATTTT	CASRRGTVSGNTIYF
TRBV5-1	-	TRBD1	TRBJ1-4	TGCGCCAGCAGCTTAGGACAGGGTGGGGAAAAACTGTTTTTT	CASSLGQGGEKLFF
TRBV7-8	few	-	TRBJ2-5	TGTGCCAGCAGCTTATCCCCTAGCGCGACCCAAGAGACCCAGTACTTC	CASSLSPSATQETQYF
TRBV10-3	-	TRBD1	TRBJ2-7	TGTGCCAGCACCGGGACAGGGGCTCAAGAGCAGTACTTC	CASTGTGAQEQYF
TRBV5-8	few	-	TRBJ2-3	TGTGCCAGCAGCAACGACGGAGGGGTGACCACAGATACGCAGTATTTT	CASSNDGGVTTDTQYF
TRBV7-9	-	-	TRBJ2-3	TGTGCCAGCAGCTTAGCGTCCCAGCGGCCCACAGATACGCAGTATTTT	CASSLASQRPTDTQYF
TRBV9	few	-	TRBJ1-2	TGTGCCAGCAGCTTAGGATCGGGCCCAGGAACTGGCTACACCTTC	CASSLGSGPGTGYTF
TRBV20-1	-	-	TRBJ2-5	TGCAGTGCCAGCACAGAGACCCAGTACTTC	CSASTETQYF
TRBV9	-	TRBD2	TRBJ2-1	TGTGCCAGCAGCGTAAGTCAGTCGGGACTAGCGATCTACAATGAGCAGTTCTTC	CASSVSQSGLAIYNEQFF
TRBV5-6	once	TRBD2	TRBJ2-1	TGTGCCAGCAGCTTGTTATCCGAACTAGCGGTTTCCTACAATGAGCAGTTCTTC	CASSLLSELAVSYNEQFF
TRBV29-1	-	TRBD2	TRBJ2-3	TGCAGCGATCTAATAGCGGGACGAGGCCCAGATACGCAGTATTTT	CSDLIAGRGPDTQYF
TRBV7-9	-	-	TRBJ2-1	TGTGCCAGCAGCAGTGGGCGAGGGGGGCGGTATGAGCAGTTCTTC	CASSSGRGGRYEQFF
TRBV2	-	TRBD1	TRBJ1-5	TGTGCCAGCAGCGACCATCTGGGACAGGGACGCAATCAGCCCCAGCATTTT	CASSDHLGQGRNQPQHF
TRBV2	-	TRBD1	TRBJ2-5	TGTGCCAGTCGGACAGGGCACAACCAAGAGACCCAGTACTTC	CASRTGHNQETQYF
TRBV19	-	-	TRBJ1-4	TGTGCCAGTGGTCCTCCCCGGGAAAAACTGTTTTTT	CASGPPREKLFF
TRBV5-4	-	TRBD2	TRBJ2-5	TGTGCCAGCAGCTTTCGACTAGCGGGCCAAGAGACCCAGTACTTC	CASSFRLAGQETQYF
TRBV29-1	-	TRBD2	TRBJ2-1	TGCAGCGTTGAATCGCCTAGCGGGAGGGAAAGCAATGAGCAGTTCTTC	CSVESPSGRESNEQFF
TRBV7-2	-	-	TRBJ2-1	TGTGCCAGCAGCTTAGGAGGGGCATCCTACAATGAGCAGTTCTTC	CASSLGGASYNEQFF
TRBV9	once	-	TRBJ2-5	TGTGCCAGCAGCGTAGAGGCAGTTCAAGAGACCCAGTACTTC	CASSVEAVQETQYF
TRBV19	-	-	TRBJ1-5	TGTGCCAGTAGTATAGATCTCCACCTACTGAGGAGCCAGCCCCAGCATTTT	CASSIDLHLLRSQPQHF
TRBV30	-	TRBD2	TRBJ2-5	TGTGCCTGGTCCCCCGGGAGGGGGGCGCCCCGAGAGACCCAGTACTTC	CAWSPGRGAPRETQYF
TRBV14	-	TRBD2	TRBJ2-1	TGTGCCAGCAGGACAGCGGGAGGGGTCTACAATGAGCAGTTCTTC	CASRTAGGVYNEQFF
TRBV11-2	-	-	TRBJ1-2	TGTGCCAGCAGCTCCAATATGGGGGGAGGCTATGGCTACACCTTC	CASSSNMGGGYGYTF
TRBV13	-	-	TRBJ2-7	TGTGCCAGCAGCTCACAACCCGGAAGGGAATTTAGGTTATACGAGCAGTACTTC	CASSSQPGREFRLYEQYF